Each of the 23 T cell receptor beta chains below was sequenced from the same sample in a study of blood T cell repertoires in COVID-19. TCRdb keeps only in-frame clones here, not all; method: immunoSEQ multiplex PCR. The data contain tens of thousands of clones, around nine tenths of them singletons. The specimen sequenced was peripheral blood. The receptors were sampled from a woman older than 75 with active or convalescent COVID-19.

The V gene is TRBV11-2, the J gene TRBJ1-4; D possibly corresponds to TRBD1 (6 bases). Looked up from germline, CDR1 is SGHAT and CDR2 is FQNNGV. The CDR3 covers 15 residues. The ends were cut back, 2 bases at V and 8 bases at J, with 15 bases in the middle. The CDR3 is CASSLRGGAAEKLFF. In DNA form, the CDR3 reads TGTGCCAGCAGCTTACGAGGGGGTGCGGCGGAAAAACTGTTTTTT. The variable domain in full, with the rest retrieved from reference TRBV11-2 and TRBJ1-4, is EAGVAQSPRYKIIEKRQSVAFWCNPISGHATLYWYQQILGQGPKLLIQFQNNGVVDDSQLPKDRFSAERLKGVDSTLKIQPAKLEDSAVYLCASSLRGGAAEKLFFGSGTQLSVL.

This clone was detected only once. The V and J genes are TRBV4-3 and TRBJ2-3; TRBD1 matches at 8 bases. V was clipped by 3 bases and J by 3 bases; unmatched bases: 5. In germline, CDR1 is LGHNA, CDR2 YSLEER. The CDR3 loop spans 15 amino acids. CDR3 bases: TGCGCCAGCAGCCATGACAGGGGAGGAACAGATACGCAGTATTTT. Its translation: CASSHDRGGTDTQYF.

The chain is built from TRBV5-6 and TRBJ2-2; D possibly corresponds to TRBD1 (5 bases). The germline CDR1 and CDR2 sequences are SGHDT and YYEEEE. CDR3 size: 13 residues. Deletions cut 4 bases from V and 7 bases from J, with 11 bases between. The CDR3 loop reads CASSGRDRGELFF. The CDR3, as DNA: TGTGCCAGCAGCGGCAGGGATCGCGGGGAGCTGTTTTTT.

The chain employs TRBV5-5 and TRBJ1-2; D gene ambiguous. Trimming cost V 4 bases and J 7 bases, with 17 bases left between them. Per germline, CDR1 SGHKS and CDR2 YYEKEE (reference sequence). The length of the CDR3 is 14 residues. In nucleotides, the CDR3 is TGTGCCAGCAGCACCGTCGGAGGGTCGGGTGGCTACACCTTC. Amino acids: CASSTVGGSGGYTF.

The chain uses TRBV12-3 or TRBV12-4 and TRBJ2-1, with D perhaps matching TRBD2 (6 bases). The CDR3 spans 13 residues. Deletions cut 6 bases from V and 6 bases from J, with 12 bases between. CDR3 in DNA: TGTGCCAGCAGCCTACTAGCCTCCAATGAGCAGTTCTTC. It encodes CASSLLASNEQFF.

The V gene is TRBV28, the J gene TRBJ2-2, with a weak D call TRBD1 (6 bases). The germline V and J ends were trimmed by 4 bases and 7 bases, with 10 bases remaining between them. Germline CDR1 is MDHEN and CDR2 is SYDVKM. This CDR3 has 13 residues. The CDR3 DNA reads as TGTGCCAGCAGTTACGGGACACACGGGGAGCTGTTTTTT. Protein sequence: CASSYGTHGELFF. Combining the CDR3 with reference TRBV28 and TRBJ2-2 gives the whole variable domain DVKVTQSSRYLVKRTGEKVFLECVQDMDHENMFWYRQDPGLGLRLIYFSYDVKMKEKGDIPEGYSVSREKKERFSLILESASTNQTSMYLCASSYGTHGELFFGEGSRLTVL.

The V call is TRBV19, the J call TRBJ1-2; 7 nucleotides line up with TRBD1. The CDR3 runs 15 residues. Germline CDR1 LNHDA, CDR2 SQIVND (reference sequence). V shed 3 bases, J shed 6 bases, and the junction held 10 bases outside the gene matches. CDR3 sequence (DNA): TGTGCCAGTAGTATTTTAGGGACAGCAGTCGATGGCTACACCTTC. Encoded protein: CASSILGTAVDGYTF.

In DNA form, the CDR3 reads TGTGCCAGCAGCTCTCCCGGACAGGGGCAAGAGACCCAGTACTTC. It encodes CASSSPGQGQETQYF. The chain uses TRBV7-2 and TRBJ2-5, with TRBD1 identical over 9 bases. Germline assignment: CDR1 SGHTA and CDR2 FQGNSA. With 4 bases clipped from V and 2 bases from J, the junction kept 5 bases outside the gene matches. The CDR3 is 15 amino acids.

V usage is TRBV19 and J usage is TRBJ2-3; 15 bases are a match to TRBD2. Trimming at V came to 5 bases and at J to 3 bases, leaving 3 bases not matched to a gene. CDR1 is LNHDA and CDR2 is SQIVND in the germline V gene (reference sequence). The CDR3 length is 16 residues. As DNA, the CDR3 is TGTGCCAGTAGTTCTGGACTAGCGGGAGGGACAGATACGCAGTATTTT. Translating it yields CASSSGLAGGTDTQYF.

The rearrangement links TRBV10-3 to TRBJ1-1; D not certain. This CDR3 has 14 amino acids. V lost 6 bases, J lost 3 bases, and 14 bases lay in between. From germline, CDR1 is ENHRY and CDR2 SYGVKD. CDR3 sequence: CAISRPGGDTEAFF. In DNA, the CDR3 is TGTGCCATCAGCCGACCGGGTGGAGACACTGAAGCTTTCTTT.

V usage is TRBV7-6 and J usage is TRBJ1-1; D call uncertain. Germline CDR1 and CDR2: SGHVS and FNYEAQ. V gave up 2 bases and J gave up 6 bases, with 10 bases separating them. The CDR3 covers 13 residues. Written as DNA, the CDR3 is TGTGCCAGCAGCTTATATAGTCTCGCTGAAGCTTTCTTT. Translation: CASSLYSLAEAFF. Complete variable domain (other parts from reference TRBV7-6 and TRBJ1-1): GAGVSQSPRYKVTKRGQDVALRCDPISGHVSLYWYRQALGQGPEFLTYFNYEAQQDKSGLPNDRFSAERPEGSISTLTIQRTEQRDSAMYRCASSLYSLAEAFFGQGTRLTVV.

Here the CDR3 DNA reads TGTGCCAGTAGTCCAAACACAGGGGTAAGCTATGGCTACACCTTC. Encoded protein: CASSPNTGVSYGYTF. The chain is built from TRBV19 and TRBJ1-2, with 7 bases that match TRBD1. CDR3 size: 15 residues. Germline trimming cut 5 bases from V and 4 bases from J; bases unmatched to any gene: 10. Germline CDR1 reads LNHDA; CDR2 reads SQIVND (reference sequence).

The CDR3 protein is CASSPIQGREQYF. DNA of the CDR3: TGTGCCAGCAGCCCTATACAGGGGCGCGAGCAGTACTTC. The chain combines TRBV12-3 or TRBV12-4 with TRBJ2-7, with 7 bases that match TRBD1. J was trimmed by 6 bases and V by 6 bases; bases with no gene match: 8. The CDR3 consists of 13 residues.

CDR3 nucleotides: TGCGCCAGCAGCCCGCGACCGGGACAGGGCTACGAGCAGTACTTC. Residues: CASSPRPGQGYEQYF. The chain combines TRBV5-1 with TRBJ2-7; 9 nucleotides align to TRBD1. The junction had 8 bases not matched to a gene; V was cut back by 4 bases and J by 3 bases. Germline CDR1 is SGHRS and CDR2 is YFSETQ. The CDR3 contains 15 residues.

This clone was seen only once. The CDR3 here is CASSGLALTVFSGNTIYF. In DNA form, the CDR3 reads TGTGCCAGCTCGGGTCTGGCCCTGACAGTATTCTCTGGAAACACCATATATTTT. The chain has TRBV18 and TRBJ1-3; a possible D gene is TRBD1 (5 bases). CDR3 size: 18 residues. The V end lost 6 bases, the J end lost 0 bases, and 21 bases lay between the germline ends. Germline values: CDR1 KGHSH, CDR2 LQKENI.

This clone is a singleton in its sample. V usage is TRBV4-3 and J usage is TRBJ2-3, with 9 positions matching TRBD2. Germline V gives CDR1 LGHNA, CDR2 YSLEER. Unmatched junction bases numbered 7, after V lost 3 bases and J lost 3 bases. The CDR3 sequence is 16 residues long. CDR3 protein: CASSHLAGEGTDTQYF. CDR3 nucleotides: TGCGCCAGCAGCCACTTAGCGGGAGAGGGGACAGATACGCAGTATTTT.

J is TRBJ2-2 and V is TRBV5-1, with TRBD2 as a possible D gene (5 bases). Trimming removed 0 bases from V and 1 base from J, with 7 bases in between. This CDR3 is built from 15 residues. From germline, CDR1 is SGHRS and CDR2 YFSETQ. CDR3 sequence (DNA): TGCGCCAGCAGCTTGGGGGGAGTGAACACCGGGGAGCTGTTTTTT. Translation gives CASSLGGVNTGELFF.

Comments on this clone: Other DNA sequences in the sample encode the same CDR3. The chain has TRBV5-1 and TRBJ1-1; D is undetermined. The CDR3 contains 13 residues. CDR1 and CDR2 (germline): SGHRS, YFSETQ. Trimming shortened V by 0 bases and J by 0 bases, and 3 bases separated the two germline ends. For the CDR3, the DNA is TGCGCCAGCAGCTTGGCTTTGAACACTGAAGCTTTCTTT. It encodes CASSLALNTEAFF.

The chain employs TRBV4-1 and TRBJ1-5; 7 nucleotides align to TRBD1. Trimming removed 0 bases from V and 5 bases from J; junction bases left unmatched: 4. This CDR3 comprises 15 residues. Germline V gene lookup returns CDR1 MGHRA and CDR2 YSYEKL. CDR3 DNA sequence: TGCGCCAGCAGCCAAGAGGGGACAGAGTATCAGCCCCAGCATTTT. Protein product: CASSQEGTEYQPQHF.

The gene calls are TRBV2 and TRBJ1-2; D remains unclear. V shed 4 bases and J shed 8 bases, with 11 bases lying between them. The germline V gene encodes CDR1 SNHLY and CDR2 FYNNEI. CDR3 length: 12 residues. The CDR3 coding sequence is TGTGCCAGCAGTGCGGCGGGGTACGGCTACACCTTC. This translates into CASSAAGYGYTF.

CDR3 sequence (DNA): TGTGCCAGCAGCGTAGAAGGTCTAGCGGCACACACCGGGGAGCTGTTTTTT. It encodes CASSVEGLAAHTGELFF. V is TRBV9 and J is TRBJ2-2; 7 nucleotides align to TRBD2. Germline V gives CDR1 SGDLS, CDR2 YYNGEE. This CDR3 region has 17 residues. Trimming at V came to 0 bases and at J to 3 bases, leaving 8 bases not matched to a gene.

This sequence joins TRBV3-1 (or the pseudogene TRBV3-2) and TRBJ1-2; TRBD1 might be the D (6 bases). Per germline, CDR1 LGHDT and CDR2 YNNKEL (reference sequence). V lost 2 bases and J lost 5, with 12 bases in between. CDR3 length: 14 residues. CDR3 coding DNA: TGTGCCAGCAGCCAACCCGGGACACCGTATGGCTACACCTTC. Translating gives CASSQPGTPYGYTF.

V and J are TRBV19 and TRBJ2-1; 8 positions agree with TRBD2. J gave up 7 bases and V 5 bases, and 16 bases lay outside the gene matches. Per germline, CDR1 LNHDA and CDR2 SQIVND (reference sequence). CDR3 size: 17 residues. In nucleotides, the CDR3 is TGTGCCAGTAGTCCAAATACCTGGCTAGCGGGCGAAAATGAGCAGTTCTTC. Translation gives CASSPNTWLAGENEQFF.